Below are 17 T cell receptor beta chains sequenced from a single sample in a study of a mutant IDH1 vaccine in newly diagnosed glioma. The time point was: week 35, safety follow-up. One vaccine dose held 300 ug of mutant IDH1 20-mer peptide and came with topical imiquimod. The antigens of these receptors remain unknown. Generated by immunoSEQ multiplex PCR, the TCRdb table keeps only in-frame clones and is missing some. The table includes 50,000 to 70,000 clones, 74% detected once. This material consisted of PBMCs, taken from a glioma patient whose treatment included an IDH1 peptide vaccine. These receptors originate from a man aged 45-60 years with glioma.

The V and J genes are TRBV5-5 and TRBJ1-4, with 7 bases fitting TRBD1. V lost 4 bases, J lost 6 bases, and 9 bases stayed unmatched. CDR3 size: 15 residues. CDR1 is SGHKS and CDR2 is YYEKEE in the germline V gene (reference sequence). Written as DNA, the CDR3 is TGTGCCAGCAGCCGCCCCGGCACAGGGGATGAAAAACTGTTTTTT. Amino acid sequence: CASSRPGTGDEKLFF.

The chain has TRBV9 and TRBJ2-3; D not certain. Germline lookup yields CDR1 SGDLS and CDR2 YYNGEE. The CDR3 is 14 amino acids. The V and J ends lost 0 bases and 4 bases respectively, with 9 bases between them. The CDR3 loop is CASSVASSADTQYF. The CDR3 DNA reads TGTGCCAGCAGCGTAGCGAGCTCCGCAGATACGCAGTATTTT.

This chain links TRBV7-2 with TRBJ1-5; D gene ambiguous. Deletions cut 1 base from V and 7 bases from J, with 14 bases between. CDR1 is SGHTA and CDR2 is FQGNSA in the germline V gene. The CDR3 covers 15 residues. CDR3 region: CASSLVRSLGQPQHF. DNA for the CDR3: TGTGCCAGCAGCTTAGTGAGGTCCCTAGGGCAGCCCCAGCATTTT.

The chain employs TRBV10-3 and TRBJ2-1, with 9 nucleotides matching TRBD1. Germline V gives CDR1 ENHRY, CDR2 SYGVKD. The CDR3 spans 16 residues. V lost 9 bases and J lost 2; bases outside the gene matches: 11. The CDR3 DNA reads as TGTGCCATGGGACAGGGTAATCGCTTGGCCTACAATGAGCAGTTCTTC. This gives the protein CAMGQGNRLAYNEQFF.

The J gene is TRBJ2-7, the V gene TRBV5-6; D gene ambiguous. The CDR3 spans 11 residues. Trimming took off 3 bases at V and 3 bases at J, with 4 bases between the two ends. Germline V gives CDR1 SGHDT, CDR2 YYEEEE. The CDR3 bases are TGTGCCAGCAGCTCCCTCTACGAGCAGTACTTC. This translates into CASSSLYEQYF.

V gene TRBV27 combines with J gene TRBJ2-1; TRBD1 matches at 9 bases. The germline V gene has CDR1 MNHEY and CDR2 SMNVEV (reference sequence). The length of the CDR3 is 16 residues. Trimming took 3 bases from V and 2 from J; bases not matched to a gene: 5. The CDR3 is CASSLPGDRAYNEQFF. CDR3 coding DNA: TGTGCCAGCAGTTTGCCGGGGGACAGGGCCTACAATGAGCAGTTCTTC.

V usage is TRBV13 and J usage is TRBJ2-2; 7 bases line up with TRBD2. CDR1 is PRHDT and CDR2 is FYEKMQ in the germline V gene (reference sequence). CDR3 size: 15 residues. V gave up 0 bases and J gave up 4 bases; unmatched junction bases: 2. CDR3 in DNA: TGTGCCAGCAGCTTAGGGACTAGCCTCACCGGGGAGCTGTTTTTT. Amino acids: CASSLGTSLTGELFF. Using reference TRBV13 and TRBJ2-2 for the parts outside the CDR3, the full variable domain is AAGVIQSPRHLIKEKRETATLKCYPIPRHDTVYWYQQGPGQDPQFLISFYEKMQSDKGSIPDRFSAQQFSDYHSELNMSSLELGDSALYFCASSLGTSLTGELFFGEGSRLTVL.

The chain employs TRBV27 and TRBJ1-5; D is unclear. Germline CDR1 MNHEY, CDR2 SMNVEV (reference sequence). Trimming pared 4 bases from V and 0 bases from J, leaving 10 bases between. CDR3 size: 15 residues. The CDR3 DNA reads as TGTGCCAGCAGTTCCTCGATCCTTAGCAATCAGCCCCAGCATTTT. Its protein product is CASSSSILSNQPQHF.

The table lists this clone with a few counts. The chain employs TRBV9 and TRBJ1-1; D ambiguous. V lost 1 base, J lost 0 bases, and 7 bases lay in between. CDR1 is SGDLS and CDR2 is YYNGEE in the germline V gene. This CDR3 has 14 amino acids. CDR3 DNA: TGTGCCAGCAGCGTATCGAGCGTGAACACTGAAGCTTTCTTT. It encodes CASSVSSVNTEAFF.

The chain joins TRBV6-5 to TRBJ2-7; a possible D gene is TRBD1 (5 bases). Germline CDR1 reads MNHEY; CDR2 reads SVGAGI. Trimming cost V 2 bases and J 4 bases, with 9 bases left between them. This CDR3 spans 13 amino acids. CDR3 loop: CASSYARGYEQYF. CDR3 bases: TGTGCCAGCAGTTACGCAAGGGGATACGAGCAGTACTTC.

The CDR3 region has the DNA TGTGCCAGCAGTTTTAGCGGGAGAATACAAGCAGGCACAGATACGCAGTATTTT. It translates to CASSFSGRIQAGTDTQYF. This rearrangement joins TRBV27 to TRBJ2-3, with 9 bases that match TRBD2. J lost 1 base, V lost 3 bases, and 11 bases had no gene match. The CDR3 covers 18 residues. Per the germline V gene, CDR1 is MNHEY and CDR2 is SMNVEV (reference sequence).

CDR3 region: CASGAGRNQPQHF. CDR3 in DNA: TGTGCCAGTGGGGCCGGACGAAATCAGCCCCAGCATTTT. This chain links TRBV19 with TRBJ1-5; possibly TRBD1 for D (5 bases). This CDR3 has 13 amino acids. CDR1 and CDR2 (germline): LNHDA, SQIVND (reference sequence). The V and J ends lost 8 bases and 4 bases respectively, with 12 bases between them.

V gene TRBV15 combines with J gene TRBJ1-3; D not resolved. Per germline, CDR1 LNHNV and CDR2 YYDKDF (reference sequence). V lost 0 bases to trimming and J lost 8 bases, with 14 bases between them. The CDR3 loop spans 15 amino acids. DNA for the CDR3: TGTGCCACCAGCAGAGAGTCCAGAAGGCGTGACACCATATATTTT. Its protein product is CATSRESRRRDTIYF.

The rearrangement uses TRBV7-2 and TRBJ2-2, with 8 bases lining up with TRBD2. The germline V gene encodes CDR1 SGHTA and CDR2 FQGNSA. Trimming took 2 bases from V and 3 from J; bases not matched to a gene: 2. CDR3 length equals 15 residues. The DNA for the CDR3 is TGTGCCAGCAGCTTAAATAGCGGGGACACCGGGGAGCTGTTTTTT. The encoded protein is CASSLNSGDTGELFF.

The chain has TRBV11-2 and TRBJ2-3; TRBD1 might be the D (7 bases). V lost 7 bases to trimming and J lost 0 bases, with 20 bases between them. CDR3 length: 17 amino acids. Germline CDR1 is SGHAT and CDR2 is FQNNGV. The CDR3 DNA follows: TGTGCCAGCACCCGGAGAGGGAGGACAGGTAGCACAGATACGCAGTATTTT. Protein product: CASTRRGRTGSTDTQYF.

V and J are TRBV14 and TRBJ2-2, with D perhaps TRBD1 (6 bases). CDR1 and CDR2 (germline): SGHDN, FVKESK. The CDR3 has 14 amino acids. Trimming stripped 2 bases from V and 7 bases from J, with 11 bases between. As DNA, the CDR3 is TGTGCCAGCAGCCAAATGGGGGCTATCGGGGAGCTGTTTTTT. It codes for CASSQMGAIGELFF. The variable domain in full, completed from reference TRBV14 and TRBJ2-2, reads EAGVTQFPSHSVIEKGQTVTLRCDPISGHDNLYWYRRVMGKEIKFLLHFVKESKQDESGMPNNRFLAERTGGTYSTLKVQPAELEDSGVYFCASSQMGAIGELFFGEGSRLTVL.

This clone was found once. V gene TRBV30 combines with J gene TRBJ2-2, with TRBD2 matching over 8 bases. The germline V gene encodes CDR1 GTSNPN and CDR2 SVGIG (reference sequence). This CDR3 spans 16 amino acids. The trim removed 3 bases at V and 1 base at J, leaving 7 bases unmatched. The CDR3 DNA reads TGTGCCTGGAGGAGATTAGCGGGGAAGAACACCGGGGAGCTGTTTTTT. It codes for CAWRRLAGKNTGELFF.